These T cell receptor beta chains were read from a single sample in a study of vaccination effects on CD4 cells after COVID-19. Generated by immunoSEQ multiplex PCR, the TCRdb table keeps only in-frame clones and is missing some. The profile shows around 46,000 clones, around 72% of them singletons. Antigens for these TCRs are unknown. The material sequenced was CD4+ T cells from PBMCs cultured with a peptide pool, taken before COVID-19 vaccination. The receptors shown here come from a human donor who had a prior SARS-CoV-2 infection. Each CDR3 is given with its conserved first and last residue. The order of the fields is V gene, clone size, D gene, J gene, CDR3 protein. The D gene is left open where the match is weak. Size tells how often a clone was seen (once, few, many) or the class of an expanded clone, and some rows leave it out.

v_call: TRBV4-2; clone_size: -; d_call: -; j_call: TRBJ1-5; cdr3_aa: CASSPRLGSDQPQHF
v_call: TRBV5-1; clone_size: -; d_call: -; j_call: TRBJ2-7; cdr3_aa: CASSSRDFALEQYF
v_call: TRBV2; clone_size: -; d_call: -; j_call: TRBJ2-6; cdr3_aa: CASRRYSSGANVLTF
v_call: TRBV11-1; clone_size: -; d_call: TRBD2; j_call: TRBJ2-7; cdr3_aa: CASSLGTSLSSYEQYF
v_call: TRBV5-4; clone_size: -; d_call: -; j_call: TRBJ1-4; cdr3_aa: CASSRGAQGEDEKLFF
v_call: TRBV6-5; clone_size: -; d_call: -; j_call: TRBJ2-7; cdr3_aa: CASSYWDPREPYEQYF
v_call: TRBV6-5; clone_size: -; d_call: TRBD1; j_call: TRBJ2-7; cdr3_aa: CASETGGALTSSF
v_call: TRBV11-2; clone_size: -; d_call: -; j_call: TRBJ1-1; cdr3_aa: CASSLRLLGNTEAFF
v_call: TRBV2; clone_size: few; d_call: -; j_call: TRBJ2-5; cdr3_aa: CASSYQETQYF
v_call: TRBV13; clone_size: -; d_call: TRBD1; j_call: TRBJ2-7; cdr3_aa: CASSSLTPRQGNGAYEQYF
v_call: TRBV25-1; clone_size: -; d_call: -; j_call: TRBJ1-1; cdr3_aa: CASSDPGSRTEAFF
v_call: TRBV5-1; clone_size: -; d_call: -; j_call: TRBJ1-2; cdr3_aa: CASSLGTGTFITNGYTF
v_call: TRBV6-5; clone_size: -; d_call: TRBD1; j_call: TRBJ1-4; cdr3_aa: CASSKDRGDEKLFF
v_call: TRBV2; clone_size: -; d_call: TRBD2; j_call: TRBJ2-5; cdr3_aa: CASSPGLAGFRGGTQYF
v_call: TRBV7-8; clone_size: -; d_call: -; j_call: TRBJ2-1; cdr3_aa: CASTIRGGRSYNEQFF
v_call: TRBV12-3/TRBV12-4; clone_size: -; d_call: -; j_call: TRBJ1-1; cdr3_aa: CASRRDMNTEAFF